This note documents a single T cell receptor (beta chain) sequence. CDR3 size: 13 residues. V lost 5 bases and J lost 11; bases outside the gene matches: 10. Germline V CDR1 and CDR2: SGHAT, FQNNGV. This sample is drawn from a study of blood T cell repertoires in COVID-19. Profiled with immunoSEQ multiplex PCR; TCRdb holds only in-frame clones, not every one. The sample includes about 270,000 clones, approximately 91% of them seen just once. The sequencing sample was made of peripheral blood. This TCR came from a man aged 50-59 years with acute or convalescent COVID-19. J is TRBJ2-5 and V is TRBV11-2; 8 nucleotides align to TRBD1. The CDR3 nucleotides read TGTGCCAGCAGCCTGGACAGGGATGGGTTTCAGTACTTC. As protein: CASSLDRDGFQYF.